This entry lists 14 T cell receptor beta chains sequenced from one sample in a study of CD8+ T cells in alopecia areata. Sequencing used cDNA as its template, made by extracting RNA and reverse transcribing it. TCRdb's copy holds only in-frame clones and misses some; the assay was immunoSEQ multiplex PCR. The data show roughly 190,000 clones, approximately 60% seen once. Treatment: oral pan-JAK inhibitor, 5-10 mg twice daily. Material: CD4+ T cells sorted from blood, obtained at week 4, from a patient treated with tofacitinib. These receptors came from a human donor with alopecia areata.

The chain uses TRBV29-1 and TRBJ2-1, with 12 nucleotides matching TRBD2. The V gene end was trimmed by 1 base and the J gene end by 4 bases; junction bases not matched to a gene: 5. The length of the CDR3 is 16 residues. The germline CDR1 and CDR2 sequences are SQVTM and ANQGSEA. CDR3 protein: CSVEGGGLAGYNEQFF. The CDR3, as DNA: TGCAGCGTTGAAGGGGGAGGACTAGCGGGATACAATGAGCAGTTCTTC.

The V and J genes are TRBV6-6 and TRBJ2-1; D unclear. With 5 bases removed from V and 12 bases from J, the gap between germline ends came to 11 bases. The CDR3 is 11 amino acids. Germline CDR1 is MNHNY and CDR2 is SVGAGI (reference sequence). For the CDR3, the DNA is TGTGCCAGCAGTCCGAGCGTAGTGCAGTTCTTC. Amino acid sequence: CASSPSVVQFF.

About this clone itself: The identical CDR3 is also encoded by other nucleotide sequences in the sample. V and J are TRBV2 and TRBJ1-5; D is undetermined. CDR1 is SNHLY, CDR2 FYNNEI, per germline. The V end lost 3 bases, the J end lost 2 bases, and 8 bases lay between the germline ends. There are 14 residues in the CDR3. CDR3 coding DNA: TGTGCCAGCAGTGAGGAGGGCGGCAATCAGCCCCAGCATTTT. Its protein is CASSEEGGNQPQHF.

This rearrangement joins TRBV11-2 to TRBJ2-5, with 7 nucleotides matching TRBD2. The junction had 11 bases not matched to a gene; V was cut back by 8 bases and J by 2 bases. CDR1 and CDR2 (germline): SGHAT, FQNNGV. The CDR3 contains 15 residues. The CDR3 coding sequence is TGTGCCAGCCGCTATATGGGAGGGATTCAAGAGACCCAGTACTTC. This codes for CASRYMGGIQETQYF.

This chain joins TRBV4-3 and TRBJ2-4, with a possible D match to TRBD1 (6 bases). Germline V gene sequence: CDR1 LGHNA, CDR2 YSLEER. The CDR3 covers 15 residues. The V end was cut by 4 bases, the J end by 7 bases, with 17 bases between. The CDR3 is CASSRERQDPNIQYF. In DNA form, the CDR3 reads TGCGCCAGCAGCCGAGAACGACAGGATCCGAACATTCAGTACTTC.

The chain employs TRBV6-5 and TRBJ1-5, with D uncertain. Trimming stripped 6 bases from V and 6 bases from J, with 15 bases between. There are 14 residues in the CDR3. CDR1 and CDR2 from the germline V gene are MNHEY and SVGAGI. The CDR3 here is CASSLDSRGQPQHF. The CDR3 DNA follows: TGTGCCAGCAGCTTAGACTCGCGGGGTCAGCCCCAGCATTTT.

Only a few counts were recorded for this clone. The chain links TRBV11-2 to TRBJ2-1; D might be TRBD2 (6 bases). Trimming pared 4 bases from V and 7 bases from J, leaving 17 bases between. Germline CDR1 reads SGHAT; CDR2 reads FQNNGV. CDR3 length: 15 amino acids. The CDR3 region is CASSSRRGPGNEQFF. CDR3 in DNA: TGTGCCAGCAGCTCCCGGAGGGGCCCCGGGAATGAGCAGTTCTTC.

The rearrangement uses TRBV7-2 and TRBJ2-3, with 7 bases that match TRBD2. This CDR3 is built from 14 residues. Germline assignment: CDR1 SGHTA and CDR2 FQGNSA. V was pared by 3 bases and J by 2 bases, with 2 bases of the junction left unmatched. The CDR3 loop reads CASSFAGVTDTQYF. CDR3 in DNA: TGTGCCAGCAGCTTCGCGGGAGTCACAGATACGCAGTATTTT.

The CDR3 DNA reads TGTGCCTGGAATCGGGTGCAGGGGTCCGGGGAGCTGTTTTTT. Amino acids: CAWNRVQGSGELFF. The chain recombines TRBV30 with TRBJ2-2; a weak D match, TRBD1 (6 bases). From germline, CDR1 is GTSNPN and CDR2 SVGIG (reference sequence). The CDR3 covers 14 residues. Trimming cost V 4 bases and J 6 bases, with 15 bases left between them.

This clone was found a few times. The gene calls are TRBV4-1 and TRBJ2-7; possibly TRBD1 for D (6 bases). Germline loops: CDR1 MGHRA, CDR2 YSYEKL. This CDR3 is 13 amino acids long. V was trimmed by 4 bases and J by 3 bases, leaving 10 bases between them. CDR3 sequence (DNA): TGCGCCAGCAGCCTGGACAGTAACTACGAGCAGTACTTC. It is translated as CASSLDSNYEQYF.

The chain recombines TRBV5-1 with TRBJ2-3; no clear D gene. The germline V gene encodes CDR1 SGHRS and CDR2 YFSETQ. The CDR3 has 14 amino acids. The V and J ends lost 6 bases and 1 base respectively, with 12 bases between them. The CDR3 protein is CASTKRFGTDTQYF. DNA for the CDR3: TGCGCCAGCACCAAACGGTTTGGCACAGATACGCAGTATTTT.

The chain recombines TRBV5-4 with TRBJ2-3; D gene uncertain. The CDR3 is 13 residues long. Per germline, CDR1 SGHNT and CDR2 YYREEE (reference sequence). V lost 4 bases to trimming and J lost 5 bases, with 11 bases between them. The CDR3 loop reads CASSQIDGDTQYF. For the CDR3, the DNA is TGTGCCAGCAGCCAAATCGACGGAGATACGCAGTATTTT.

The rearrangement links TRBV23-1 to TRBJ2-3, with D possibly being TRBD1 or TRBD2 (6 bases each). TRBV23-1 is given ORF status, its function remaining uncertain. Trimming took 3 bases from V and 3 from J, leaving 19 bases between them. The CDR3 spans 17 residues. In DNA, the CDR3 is TGCGCCAGCAGTCAGTTGACGGAGGGGGTACGGACAGATACGCAGTATTTT. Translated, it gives CASSQLTEGVRTDTQYF.

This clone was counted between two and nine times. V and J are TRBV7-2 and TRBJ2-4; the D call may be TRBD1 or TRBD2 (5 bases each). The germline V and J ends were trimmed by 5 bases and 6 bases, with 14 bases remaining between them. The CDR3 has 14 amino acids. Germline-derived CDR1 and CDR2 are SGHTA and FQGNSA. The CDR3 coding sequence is TGTGCCAGCAGCCCACCCGGGGCGGGAAACATTCAGTACTTC. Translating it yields CASSPPGAGNIQYF.